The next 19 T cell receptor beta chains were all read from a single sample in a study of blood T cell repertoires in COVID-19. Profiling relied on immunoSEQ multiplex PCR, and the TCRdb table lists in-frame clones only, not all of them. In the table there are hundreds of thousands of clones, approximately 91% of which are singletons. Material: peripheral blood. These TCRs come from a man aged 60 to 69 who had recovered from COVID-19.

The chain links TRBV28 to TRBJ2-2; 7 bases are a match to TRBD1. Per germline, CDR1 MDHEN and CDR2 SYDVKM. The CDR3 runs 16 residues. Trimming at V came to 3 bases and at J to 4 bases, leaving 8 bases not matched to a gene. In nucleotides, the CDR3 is TGTGCCAGCAGTTTTCAACCGGGACAGTTCACCGGGGAGCTGTTTTTT. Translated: CASSFQPGQFTGELFF.

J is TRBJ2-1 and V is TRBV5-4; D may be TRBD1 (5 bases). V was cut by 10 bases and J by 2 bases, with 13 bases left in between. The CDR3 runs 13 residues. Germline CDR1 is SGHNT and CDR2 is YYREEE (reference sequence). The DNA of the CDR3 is TGTGCCTTAGGGGAAGTAACCTACAATGAGCAGTTCTTC. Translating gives CALGEVTYNEQFF.

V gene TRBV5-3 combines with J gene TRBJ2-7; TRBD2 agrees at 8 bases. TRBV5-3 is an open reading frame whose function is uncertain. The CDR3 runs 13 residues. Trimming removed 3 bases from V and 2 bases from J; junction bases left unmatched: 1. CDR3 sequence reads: CARSSGLAYEQYF. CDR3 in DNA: TGTGCCAGAAGCTCGGGACTAGCCTACGAGCAGTACTTC.

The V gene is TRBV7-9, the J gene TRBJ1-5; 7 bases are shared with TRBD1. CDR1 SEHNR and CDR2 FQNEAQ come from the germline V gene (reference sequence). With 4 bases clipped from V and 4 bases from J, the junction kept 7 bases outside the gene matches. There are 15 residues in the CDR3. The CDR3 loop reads CASSSHRDRNQPQHF. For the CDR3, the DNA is TGTGCCAGCAGCTCACACCGGGACAGAAATCAGCCCCAGCATTTT.

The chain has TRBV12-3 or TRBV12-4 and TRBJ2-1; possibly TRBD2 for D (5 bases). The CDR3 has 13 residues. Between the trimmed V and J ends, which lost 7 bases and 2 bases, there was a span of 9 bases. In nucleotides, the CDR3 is TGTGCCAGCAAACTAGAGGCCTACAATGAGCAGTTCTTC. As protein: CASKLEAYNEQFF.

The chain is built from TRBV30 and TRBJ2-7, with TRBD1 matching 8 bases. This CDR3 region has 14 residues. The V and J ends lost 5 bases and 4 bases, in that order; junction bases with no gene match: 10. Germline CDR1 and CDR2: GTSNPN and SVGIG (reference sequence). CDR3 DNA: TGTGCCTGGGCCAGGACAGGGAAGTCTTACGAGCAGTACTTC. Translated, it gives CAWARTGKSYEQYF. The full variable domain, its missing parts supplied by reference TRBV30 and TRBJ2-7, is SQTIHQWPATLVQPVGSPLSLECTVEGTSNPNLYWYRQAAGRGLQLLFYSVGIGQISSEVPQNLSASRPQDRQFILSSKKLLLSDSGFYLCAWARTGKSYEQYFGPGTRLTVT.

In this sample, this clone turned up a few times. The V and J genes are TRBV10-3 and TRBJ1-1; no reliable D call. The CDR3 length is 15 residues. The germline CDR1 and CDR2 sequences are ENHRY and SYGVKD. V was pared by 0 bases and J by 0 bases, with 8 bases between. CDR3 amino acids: CAISESRSMNTEAFF. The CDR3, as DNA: TGTGCCATCAGTGAGTCGCGGTCCATGAACACTGAAGCTTTCTTT.

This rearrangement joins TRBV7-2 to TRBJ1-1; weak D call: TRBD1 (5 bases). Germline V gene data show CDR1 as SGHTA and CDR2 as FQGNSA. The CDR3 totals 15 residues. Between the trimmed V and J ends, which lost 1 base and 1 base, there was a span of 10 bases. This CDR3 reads CASSLGRRGNTEAFF. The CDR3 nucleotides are TGTGCCAGCAGCTTAGGCAGGAGGGGGAACACTGAAGCTTTCTTT.

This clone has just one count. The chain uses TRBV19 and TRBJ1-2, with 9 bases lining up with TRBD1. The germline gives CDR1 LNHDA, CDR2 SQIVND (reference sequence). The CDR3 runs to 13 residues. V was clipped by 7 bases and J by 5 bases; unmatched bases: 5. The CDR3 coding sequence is TGTGCCAGTAACTCGGACAGGGGATATGGCTACACCTTC. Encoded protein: CASNSDRGYGYTF.

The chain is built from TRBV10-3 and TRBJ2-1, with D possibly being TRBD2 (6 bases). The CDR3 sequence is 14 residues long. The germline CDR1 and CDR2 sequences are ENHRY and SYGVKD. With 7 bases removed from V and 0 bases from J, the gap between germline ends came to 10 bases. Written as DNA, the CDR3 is TGTGCCATCACCCAGGGAGGCTCCTACAATGAGCAGTTCTTC. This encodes CAITQGGSYNEQFF.

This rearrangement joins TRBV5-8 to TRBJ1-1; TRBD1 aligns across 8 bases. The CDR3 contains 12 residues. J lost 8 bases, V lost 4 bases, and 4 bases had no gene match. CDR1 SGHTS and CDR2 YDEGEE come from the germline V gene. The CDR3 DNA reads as TGTGCCAGCAGCGACCGGGACAGGGAAGCTTTCTTT. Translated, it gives CASSDRDREAFF.

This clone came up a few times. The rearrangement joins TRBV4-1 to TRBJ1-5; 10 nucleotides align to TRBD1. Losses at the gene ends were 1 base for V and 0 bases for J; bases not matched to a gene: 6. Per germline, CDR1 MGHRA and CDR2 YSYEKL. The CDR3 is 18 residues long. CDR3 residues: CASSQGDRGRDSNQPQHF. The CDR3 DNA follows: TGCGCCAGCAGCCAAGGGGACAGGGGAAGAGATAGCAATCAGCCCCAGCATTTT.

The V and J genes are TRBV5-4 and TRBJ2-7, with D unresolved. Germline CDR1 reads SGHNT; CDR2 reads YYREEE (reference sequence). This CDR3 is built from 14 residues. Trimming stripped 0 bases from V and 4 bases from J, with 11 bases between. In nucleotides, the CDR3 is TGTGCCAGCAGCTTGGGGCTAGAGACTTACGAGCAGTACTTC. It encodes CASSLGLETYEQYF.

The CDR3 sequence is CASSRSGQATYEQYF. Here the CDR3 DNA reads TGTGCCAGCAGCCGTTCGGGACAGGCTACTTACGAGCAGTACTTC. V gene TRBV7-2 combines with J gene TRBJ2-7; 8 bases are a match to TRBD1. This CDR3 spans 15 amino acids. The junction had 10 bases not matched to a gene; V was cut back by 5 bases and J by 4 bases. CDR1 is SGHTA and CDR2 is FQGNSA in the germline V gene.

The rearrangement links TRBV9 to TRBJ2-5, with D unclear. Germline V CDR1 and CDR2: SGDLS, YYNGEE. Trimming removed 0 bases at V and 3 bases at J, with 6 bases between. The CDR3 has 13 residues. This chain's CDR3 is CASSVDLEETQYF. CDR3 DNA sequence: TGTGCCAGCAGCGTAGACCTAGAAGAGACCCAGTACTTC.

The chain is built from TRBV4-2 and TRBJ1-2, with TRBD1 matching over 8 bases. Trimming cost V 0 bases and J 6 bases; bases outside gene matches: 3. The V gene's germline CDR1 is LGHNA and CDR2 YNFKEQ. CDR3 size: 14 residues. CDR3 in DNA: TGTGCCAGCAGCCAAGACCAGGGGGCGAATGGCTACACCTTC. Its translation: CASSQDQGANGYTF.

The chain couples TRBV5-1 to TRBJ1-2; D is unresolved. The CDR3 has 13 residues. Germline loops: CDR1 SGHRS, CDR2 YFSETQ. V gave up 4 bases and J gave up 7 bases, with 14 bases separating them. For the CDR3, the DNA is TGCGCCAGCAGCCCCTCGTCGGGATTTGGCTACACCTTC. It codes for CASSPSSGFGYTF. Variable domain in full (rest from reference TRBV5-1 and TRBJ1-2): KAGVTQTPRYLIKTRGQQVTLSCSPISGHRSVSWYQQTPGQGLQFLFEYFSETQRNKGNFPGRFSGRQFSNSRSEMNVSTLELGDSALYLCASSPSSGFGYTFGSGTRLTVV.

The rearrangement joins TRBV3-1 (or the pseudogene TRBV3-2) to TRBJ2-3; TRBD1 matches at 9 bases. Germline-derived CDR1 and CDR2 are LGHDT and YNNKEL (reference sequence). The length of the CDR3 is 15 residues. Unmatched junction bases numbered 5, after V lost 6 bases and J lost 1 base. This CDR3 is CASSLRTGGTDTQYF. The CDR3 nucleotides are TGTGCCAGCAGTCTCCGGACAGGGGGCACAGATACGCAGTATTTT.

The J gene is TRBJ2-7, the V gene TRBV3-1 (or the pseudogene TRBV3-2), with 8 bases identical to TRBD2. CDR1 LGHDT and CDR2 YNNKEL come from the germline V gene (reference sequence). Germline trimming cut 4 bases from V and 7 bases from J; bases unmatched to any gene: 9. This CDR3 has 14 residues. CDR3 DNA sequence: TGTGCCAGCAGCCTCGGTCTAGCGGGCCGAGAGCAGTACTTC. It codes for CASSLGLAGREQYF.